The T cell receptor beta chain under discussion was sequenced for a study of spatial heterogeneity in lung cancer. There are 14 residues in the CDR3. V lost 2 bases and J 3 bases, leaving 8 bases between the germline ends. Germline-derived CDR1 and CDR2 are SGHNT and YYREEE (reference sequence). Described time point: sample taken at primary tumor resection. The sequenced material consisted of unsorted whole RNA from tumor, nontumor lung or frozen PBMC. TCRdb reprocessed the 5' RACE reads via MiXCR and lists one record per CDR3 protein. The sample consists of over 25,000 distinct CDR3 sequences, about 8.1% of them appearing once.

The specimen was PBMCs, collected at surgery. The sequence derives from a female donor with early-stage non-small cell lung cancer. The chain combines TRBV5-4 with TRBJ2-2, with D perhaps TRBD2 (5 bases). The CDR3 DNA reads as TGTGCCAGCAGCTTCAGCGGCTACACCGGGGAGCTGTTTTTT. It codes for CASSFSGYTGELFF.